This TCR beta chain comes out of a study of CD8 T cells in ankylosing spondylitis. This clonotype came up a few times. Its antigen is as yet unknown. Points from the study as a whole: A motif in TCR beta, a set of under ten highly homologous variants, appeared characteristic of ankylosing spondylitis blood.

This CDR3 is 12 amino acids long. V lost 7 bases and J lost 6, with 13 bases in between. Germline assignment: CDR1 SGHVS and CDR2 FQNEAQ. Via MiXCR, TCRdb re-called the 5' RACE reads, giving one row per CDR3 protein. The sample has 130,000 or so distinct CDR3 sequences; roughly 18% are singletons. This chain uses TRBV7-8 with TRBJ2-7; weak D call: TRBD2 (6 bases). Sequencing was carried out using blood, either unsorted or a sorted T cell fraction (not recorded which). This sequence originates from a male donor with ankylosing spondylitis. Written as DNA, the CDR3 is TGTGCCAGCAAGACTAGTTTGGGCGAGCAGTACTTC. Encoded protein: CASKTSLGEQYF.